This is a list of T cell receptor beta chains from one sample in a study of T cell responses to AZD1222 COVID-19 vaccine. The data were produced by immunoSEQ multiplex PCR, yet TCRdb's version contains in-frame clones alone and is incomplete. The table lists 250,000 to 300,000 clones, approximately 94% of them singletons. Sequences were derived from peripheral blood, sampled 28 days after the second AZD1222 dose. These receptors were obtained from an adult who received the AZD1222 COVID-19 vaccine. CDR3s include the opening cysteine and the closing phenylalanine or tryptophan. D genes are given only for firm matches. Only some rows state a clone size, as once, few, many or a class for expanded clones.

clone_size,v_call,j_call,d_call,cdr3_aa,cdr3_nt
-,TRBV5-1,TRBJ2-7,-,CASSSHWEATAYEQYF,TGCGCCAGCAGCTCGCACTGGGAGGCTACCGCCTACGAGCAGTACTTC
-,TRBV6-5,TRBJ2-7,-,CASKRDFSYEQYF,TGTGCCAGCAAGAGGGATTTCTCCTACGAGCAGTACTTC
-,TRBV5-1,TRBJ1-2,-,CASSLAGMGGYTF,TGCGCCAGCAGCTTGGCAGGGATGGGCGGCTACACCTTC
-,TRBV6-6,TRBJ1-5,-,CASSFVGQPQHF,TGTGCCAGCAGTTTTGTTGGGCAGCCCCAGCATTTT
-,TRBV9,TRBJ1-2,-,CASSPYGGPSYGYTF,TGTGCCAGCAGCCCCTACGGGGGACCAAGCTATGGCTACACCTTC
-,TRBV19,TRBJ2-3,TRBD2,CASRPTTSGDSYTQYF,TGTGCCAGTAGACCCACCACTAGCGGGGATTCGTATACGCAGTATTTT
-,TRBV19,TRBJ2-7,TRBD2,CASSNQRESHEQYF,TGTGCCAGTAGTAACCAGCGGGAGTCCCACGAGCAGTACTTC
-,TRBV5-1,TRBJ1-2,-,CASSLSQDRGYGYTF,TGCGCCAGCAGCTTGTCACAGGACCGAGGCTATGGCTACACCTTC
few,TRBV6-4,TRBJ2-3,TRBD2,CASSEGGSADTQYF,TGTGCCAGCAGTGAGGGAGGGAGCGCAGATACGCAGTATTTT
-,TRBV18,TRBJ1-1,TRBD1,CASSLDDRVTEAFF,TGTGCCAGCTCATTAGATGACAGGGTCACTGAAGCTTTCTTT
-,TRBV30,TRBJ1-1,TRBD1,CAWSHRGRGTEAFF,TGTGCCTGGAGCCACAGGGGGCGTGGCACTGAAGCTTTCTTT
-,TRBV10-3,TRBJ1-2,-,CAAGTVRLGYTF,TGTGCCGCAGGGACGGTCCGTTTGGGCTACACCTTC
-,TRBV6-2/TRBV6-3,TRBJ2-7,-,CASSYSTGGIVYEQYF,TGTGCCAGCAGTTACTCGACGGGCGGGATTGTCTACGAGCAGTACTTC
-,TRBV4-1,TRBJ1-1,TRBD1,CASSGTGVMNTEAFF,TGCGCCAGCAGCGGGACAGGGGTGATGAACACTGAAGCTTTCTTT
-,TRBV11-2,TRBJ2-7,-,CASSLGGVHEQYF,TGTGCCAGCAGCTTAGGGGGGGTACACGAGCAGTACTTC
-,TRBV7-3,TRBJ2-5,-,CASSLGQGREETQYF,TGTGCCAGCAGCTTAGGGCAGGGAAGGGAGGAGACCCAGTACTTC
-,TRBV28,TRBJ1-1,-,CATTYSGTLTEAFF,TGTGCCACCACTTACTCCGGGACACTAACTGAAGCTTTCTTT
-,TRBV20-1,TRBJ1-4,-,CSAEGEKLFF,TGCAGTGCCGAGGGTGAAAAACTGTTTTTT
-,TRBV30,TRBJ1-5,TRBD1,CAWSVGDRPGQPQHF,TGTGCCTGGAGTGTAGGGGACAGGCCAGGGCAGCCCCAGCATTTT
once,TRBV29-1,TRBJ1-2,-,CSVAGNGYTF,TGCAGCGTTGCCGGCAATGGCTACACCTTC
-,TRBV28,TRBJ2-5,-,CASSSRRGSQETQYF,TGTGCCAGCAGTTCACGCCGGGGCTCCCAAGAGACCCAGTACTTC
-,TRBV11-3,TRBJ2-1,-,CASSLFGYFF,TGTGCCAGCAGCTTATTTGGATATTTCTTC
-,TRBV21-1,TRBJ1-4,-,CASSSGGEKLFF,TGTGCCAGCAGCTCGGGGGGTGAAAAACTGTTTTTT
-,TRBV5-5,TRBJ2-1,-,CASSTGHGNEQFF,TGTGCCAGCAGCACGGGTCACGGAAATGAGCAGTTCTTC
once,TRBV6-2/TRBV6-3,TRBJ1-5,-,CASSGTNQPQHF,TGTGCCAGCAGTGGGACCAATCAGCCCCAGCATTTT
-,TRBV2,TRBJ2-5,-,CASGRIKETQYF,TGTGCCAGCGGACGGATCAAAGAGACCCAGTACTTC
-,TRBV7-2,TRBJ1-2,-,CASSLARQAPTF,TGTGCCAGCAGCTTAGCCCGACAGGCCCCCACCTTC
once,TRBV28,TRBJ1-5,-,CASSFLSGQPQHF,TGTGCCAGCAGTTTCCTCAGTGGGCAGCCCCAGCATTTT
-,TRBV7-9,TRBJ1-2,-,CASSTLQGSNGYTF,TGTGCCAGCAGCACCCTGCAGGGGAGCAATGGCTACACCTTC
-,TRBV3-1/TRBV3-2,TRBJ1-1,-,CASSLGETEAFF,TGTGCCAGCAGCCTCGGGGAAACTGAAGCTTTCTTT
-,TRBV2,TRBJ1-5,-,CASSLEGGSQPQHF,TGTGCCAGCAGCCTAGAAGGCGGGAGTCAGCCCCAGCATTTT
-,TRBV6-5,TRBJ2-7,-,CASSYSRKIPYEQYF,TGTGCCAGCAGTTACTCCAGGAAGATACCCTACGAGCAGTACTTC
-,TRBV27,TRBJ2-7,-,CASSLFWRQEAYEQYF,TGTGCCAGCAGTTTATTTTGGCGACAAGAAGCCTACGAGCAGTACTTC
-,TRBV28,TRBJ2-7,-,CASSLVGTGYEQYF,TGTGCCAGCAGTTTGGTAGGGACTGGGTACGAGCAGTACTTC
few,TRBV15,TRBJ1-1,-,CATSREVQGRAFF,TGTGCCACCAGCAGAGAGGTACAGGGTCGAGCTTTCTTT
-,TRBV27,TRBJ2-7,-,CASSSGRGYEQYF,TGTGCCAGCAGTTCGGGGAGAGGATACGAGCAGTACTTC
-,TRBV5-6,TRBJ1-2,-,CASSPRRAGYYGYTF,TGTGCCAGCAGCCCCCGTCGGGCAGGGTACTATGGCTACACCTTC
-,TRBV2,TRBJ2-1,-,CASSTGTHPNNEQFF,TGTGCCAGCAGTACCGGGACTCACCCGAACAATGAGCAGTTCTTC
-,TRBV3-1/TRBV3-2,TRBJ2-7,TRBD1,CASSQKRTGDNEQYF,TGTGCCAGCAGCCAAAAGAGGACAGGGGACAACGAGCAGTACTTC
-,TRBV24-1,TRBJ1-2,-,CATSDSPNYGYTF,TGTGCCACCAGTGACAGTCCTAACTATGGCTACACCTTC
-,TRBV7-9,TRBJ1-2,-,CASSPRWLANYGYTF,TGTGCCAGCAGCCCCCGGTGGCTAGCTAACTATGGCTACACCTTC
-,TRBV14,TRBJ1-2,TRBD1,CASSHFDRDGYTF,TGTGCCAGCAGCCACTTTGACAGGGACGGCTACACCTTC
-,TRBV12-3/TRBV12-4,TRBJ2-7,TRBD1,CASRGTGANEQYF,TGTGCCAGCAGAGGGACAGGGGCAAACGAGCAGTACTTC
once,TRBV7-2,TRBJ2-7,-,CASSSQSSYEQYF,TGTGCCAGCAGCTCCCAGAGTAGTTACGAGCAGTACTTC
-,TRBV3-1/TRBV3-2,TRBJ1-1,-,CASSQRSPENTEAFF,TGTGCCAGCAGCCAAAGAAGTCCCGAGAACACTGAAGCTTTCTTT
-,TRBV11-2,TRBJ2-7,-,CASSLVMGYEQYF,TGTGCCAGCAGCTTAGTGATGGGATACGAGCAGTACTTC
-,TRBV5-1,TRBJ1-3,-,CASSLGTGGNTIYF,TGCGCCAGCAGCTTGGGTACGGGTGGAAACACCATATATTTT
-,TRBV9,TRBJ1-2,-,CASSATGTAYGYTF,TGTGCCAGCAGCGCCACCGGGACCGCCTATGGCTACACCTTC
once,TRBV7-9,TRBJ2-3,-,CASSLPPGDTQYF,TGTGCCAGCAGCTTACCCCCGGGAGATACGCAGTATTTT
-,TRBV18,TRBJ2-7,TRBD2,CASSYGTSGDTYEQYF,TGTGCCAGCTCGTACGGGACTAGCGGGGATACCTACGAGCAGTACTTC
-,TRBV28,TRBJ2-7,-,CASSLKAYEQYF,TGTGCCAGCAGTTTAAAAGCCTACGAGCAGTACTTC